This T cell receptor beta chain emerged from a study of OX40 agonist ivuxolimab in advanced cancers. Data came from immunoSEQ multiplex PCR; TCRdb stores just in-frame clones and leaves some out. Of 50,000 to 70,000 clones in the sample, roughly 84% were seen once. The sequence was collected from an adult with an advanced solid tumor such as melanoma, head and neck, liver or kidney cancer. Sequenced material: CD4+ or CD8+ T cells sorted from blood, taken in a trial of the OX40 agonist ivuxolimab.

CDR3 residues: CSANTGMGTEAFF. DNA of the CDR3: TGCAGCGCTAACACAGGGATGGGCACTGAAGCTTTCTTT. The chain combines TRBV29-1 with TRBJ1-1, with D perhaps TRBD1 (6 bases). Germline V gene lookup returns CDR1 SQVTM and CDR2 ANQGSEA. The CDR3 spans 13 residues. Trimming took off 7 bases at V and 4 bases at J, with 16 bases between the two ends.